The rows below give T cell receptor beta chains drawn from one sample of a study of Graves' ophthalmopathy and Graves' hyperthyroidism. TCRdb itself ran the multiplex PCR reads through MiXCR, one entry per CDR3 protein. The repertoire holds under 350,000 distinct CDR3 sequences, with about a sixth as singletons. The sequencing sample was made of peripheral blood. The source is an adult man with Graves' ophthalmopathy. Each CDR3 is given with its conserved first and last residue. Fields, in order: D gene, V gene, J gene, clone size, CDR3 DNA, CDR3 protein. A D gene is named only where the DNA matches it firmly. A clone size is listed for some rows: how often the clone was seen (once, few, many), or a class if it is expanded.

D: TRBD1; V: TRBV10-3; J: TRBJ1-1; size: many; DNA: TGTGCCATCAGTGATCAGGGGGCGGACACTGAAGCTTTCTTT; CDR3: CAISDQGADTEAFF
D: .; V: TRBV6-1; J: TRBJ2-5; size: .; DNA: TGTGCCAGTAGTGAAGGAGCGACGCTGACGACCCAGTACTTC; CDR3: CASSEGATLTTQYF
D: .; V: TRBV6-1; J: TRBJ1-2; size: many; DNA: TGTGCCAGCAGTGAGACTGTTCGCTACACCTTC; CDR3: CASSETVRYTF
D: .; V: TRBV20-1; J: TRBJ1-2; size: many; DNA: TGCAGTGCTAGCCCCACAGGCCCGGAGGGCTATGGCTACACCTTC; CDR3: CSASPTGPEGYGYTF
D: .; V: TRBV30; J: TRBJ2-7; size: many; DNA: TGTGCCTGGAGTGGCTCCTACGAGCAGTACTTC; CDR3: CAWSGSYEQYF
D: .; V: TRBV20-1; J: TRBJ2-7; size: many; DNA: TGCAGTGCCCGTCCTGTGACGGCCTACGAGCAGTACTTC; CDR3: CSARPVTAYEQYF
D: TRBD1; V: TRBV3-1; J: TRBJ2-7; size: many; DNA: TGTGCCAGCAGCCAAGATCCCCGGGACAGGGATAGAACTAACTACGAGCAGTACTTC; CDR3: CASSQDPRDRDRTNYEQYF
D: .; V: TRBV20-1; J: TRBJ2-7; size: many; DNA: TGCAGTGCTGCACCGGCAGGGATCCTCTCCTACGAGCAGTACTTC; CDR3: CSAAPAGILSYEQYF
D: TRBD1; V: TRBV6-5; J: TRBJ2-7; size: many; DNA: TGTGCCAGCAGTAGATTCACAGGGGCCACCTCCTACGAGCAGTACTTC; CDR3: CASSRFTGATSYEQYF
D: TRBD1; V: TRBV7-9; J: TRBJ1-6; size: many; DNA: TGTGCCAGCAGCATTGGACAGGGTGCTTCACCCCTCCACTTT; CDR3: CASSIGQGASPLHF
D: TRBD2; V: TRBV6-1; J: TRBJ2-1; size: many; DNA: TGTGCCAGCAGTGGCGGGGGGGGGTGGAGCAATGAGCAGTTCTTC; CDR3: CASSGGGGWSNEQFF
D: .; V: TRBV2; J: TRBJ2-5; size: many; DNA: TGTGCCAGCAGTCGAGAACTTCAAGAGACCCAGTACTTC; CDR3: CASSRELQETQYF
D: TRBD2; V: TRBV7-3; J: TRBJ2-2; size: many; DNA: TGTGCCAGCAGCTTAGGGCCTAGCGGGATGAGTACCGGGGAGCTGTTTTTT; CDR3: CASSLGPSGMSTGELFF
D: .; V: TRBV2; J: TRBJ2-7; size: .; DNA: TGTGCCTGGAGTGTACCCCCGGGACAGGGGTCCGGGACTAGCGGTTACGAGCAGTACTTC; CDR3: CAWSVPPGQGSGTSGYEQYF
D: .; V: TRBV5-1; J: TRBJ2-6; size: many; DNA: TGCGCCAGCAGCTTAACTAGGAACTCTGGGGCCAACGTCCTGACTTTC; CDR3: CASSLTRNSGANVLTF